This TCR beta chain was found in a study of blood T cell repertoires in COVID-19. The assay was immunoSEQ multiplex PCR, and TCRdb's table has in-frame clones only and misses some. The table has 50,000 to 60,000 clones, about 88% seen once; the top ten hold 6% to 8%. V was cut by 1 base and J by 3 bases, with 8 bases left in between. CDR3 length: 14 amino acids. Germline CDR1 and CDR2: SGHNT and YYREEE (reference sequence). Sequenced material: peripheral blood. The TCR sequence derives from a human donor with active COVID-19. The donor label of this sample is uncertain. The V gene is TRBV5-4, the J gene TRBJ2-1; no reliable D call. In DNA form, the CDR3 reads TGTGCCAGCAGCTTGACGCGAGACTACAATGAGCAGTTCTTC. Translation: CASSLTRDYNEQFF.